Reported below is one TCR beta chain. Germline V gene sequence: CDR1 LNHNV, CDR2 YYDKDF (reference sequence). CDR3 length: 14 amino acids. Germline trimming cut 1 base from V and 4 bases from J; bases unmatched to any gene: 1. Assay used: immunoSEQ multiplex PCR; TCRdb lists only in-frame clones, some missing. The table records roughly 79,000 clones, more than 80% of them present only once. These data are taken from a study of OX40 agonist ivuxolimab in advanced cancers. This TCR was recovered from an adult with an advanced solid tumor such as melanoma, head and neck, liver or kidney cancer. V usage is TRBV15 and J usage is TRBJ2-5; 9 bases fit TRBD2. The sample was CD4+ or CD8+ T cells sorted from blood, taken in a trial of the OX40 agonist ivuxolimab. The chain's CDR3 is CATSRGGGGETQYF. CDR3 nucleotides: TGTGCCACCAGCAGAGGCGGGGGGGGAGAGACCCAGTACTTC.